Below, 2 T cell receptor beta chains from the same sample are listed, as sequenced in a study of blood T cell repertoires in COVID-19. TCRdb's table, derived via immunoSEQ multiplex PCR, lists solely in-frame clones and lacks some. The sample holds 200,000 to 250,000 clones, around 82% seen once. Material for sequencing was peripheral blood. The receptors stem from an elderly woman with acute or convalescent COVID-19.

The chain has TRBV3-1 (or the pseudogene TRBV3-2) and TRBJ2-7; 8 bases align to TRBD1. The CDR3 spans 14 residues. Trimming cost V 8 bases and J 6 bases; bases outside gene matches: 12. Germline lookup yields CDR1 LGHDT and CDR2 YNNKEL (reference sequence). Here the CDR3 DNA reads TGTGCCAGCCAAAGAGCCCAGGGGGCGCGCGAGCAGTACTTC. Protein product: CASQRAQGAREQYF.

Comments on this clone: The junction departs from the called germline gene at one end, perhaps through a read error. This chain connects TRBV7-7 to TRBJ2-3; D perhaps matches TRBD2 (6 bases). CDR3 length: 15 residues. Per germline, CDR1 SSHAT and CDR2 FNYEAQ (reference sequence). CDR3 in amino acids: CASSLEWGGTDTQYF. The CDR3 DNA reads as TGTGCTAGCAGCTTAGAATGGGGGGGCACAGATACGCAGTATTTT.